The text below deals with one T cell receptor beta chain. Using immunoSEQ multiplex PCR, the repertoire was profiled, and TCRdb retains in-frame clones only, with some absent. The sample holds around 300,000 clones, around 86% seen once. This record belongs to a study of blood T cell repertoires in COVID-19. About the research overall: Donors in the United States, Italy and Spain gave samples during acute or convalescent COVID-19. Sample material is recorded as cDNA or gDNA derived from T cells, B-cell-depleted T cells, or PBMCs.

V dropped 0 bases and J dropped 5 bases, with 7 bases sitting between them. The CDR3 covers 13 residues. CDR1 and CDR2 from the germline V gene are MNHEY and SVGAGI. Sequencing used peripheral blood. The chain recombines TRBV6-5 with TRBJ1-1, with D unclear. The TCR comes from a human donor in a cohort sampled during active COVID-19. CDR3: CASSYSQWTEAFF. The CDR3 coding sequence is TGTGCCAGCAGTTACTCACAGTGGACTGAAGCTTTCTTT.